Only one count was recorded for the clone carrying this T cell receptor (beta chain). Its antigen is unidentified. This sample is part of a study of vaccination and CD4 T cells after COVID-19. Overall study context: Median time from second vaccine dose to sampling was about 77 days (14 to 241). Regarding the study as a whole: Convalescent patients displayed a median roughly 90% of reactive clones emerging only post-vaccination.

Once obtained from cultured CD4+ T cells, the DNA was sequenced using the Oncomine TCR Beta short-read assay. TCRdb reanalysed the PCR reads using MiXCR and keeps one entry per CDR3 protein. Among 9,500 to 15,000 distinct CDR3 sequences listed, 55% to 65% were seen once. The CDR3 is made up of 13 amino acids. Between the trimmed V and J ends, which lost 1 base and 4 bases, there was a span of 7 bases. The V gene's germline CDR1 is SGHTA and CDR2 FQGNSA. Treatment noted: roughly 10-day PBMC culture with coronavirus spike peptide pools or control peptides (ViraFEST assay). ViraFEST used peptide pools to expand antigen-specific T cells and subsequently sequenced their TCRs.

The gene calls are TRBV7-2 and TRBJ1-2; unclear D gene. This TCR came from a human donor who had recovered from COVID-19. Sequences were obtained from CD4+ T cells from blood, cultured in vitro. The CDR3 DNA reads TGTGCCAGCAGCTTAGACACAAGCTATGGCTACACCTTC. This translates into CASSLDTSYGYTF.